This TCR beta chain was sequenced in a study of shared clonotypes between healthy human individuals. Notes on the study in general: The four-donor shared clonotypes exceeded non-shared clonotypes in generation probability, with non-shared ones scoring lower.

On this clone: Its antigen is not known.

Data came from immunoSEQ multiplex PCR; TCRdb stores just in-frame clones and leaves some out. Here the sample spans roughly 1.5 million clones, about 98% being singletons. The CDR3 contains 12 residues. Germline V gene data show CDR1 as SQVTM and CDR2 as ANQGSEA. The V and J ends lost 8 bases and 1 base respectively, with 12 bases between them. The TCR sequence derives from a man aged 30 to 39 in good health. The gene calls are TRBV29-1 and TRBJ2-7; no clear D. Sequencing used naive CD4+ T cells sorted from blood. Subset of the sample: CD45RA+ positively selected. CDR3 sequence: CSFNDGSYEQYF. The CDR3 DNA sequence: TGCAGCTTCAACGACGGGTCCTACGAGCAGTACTTC.